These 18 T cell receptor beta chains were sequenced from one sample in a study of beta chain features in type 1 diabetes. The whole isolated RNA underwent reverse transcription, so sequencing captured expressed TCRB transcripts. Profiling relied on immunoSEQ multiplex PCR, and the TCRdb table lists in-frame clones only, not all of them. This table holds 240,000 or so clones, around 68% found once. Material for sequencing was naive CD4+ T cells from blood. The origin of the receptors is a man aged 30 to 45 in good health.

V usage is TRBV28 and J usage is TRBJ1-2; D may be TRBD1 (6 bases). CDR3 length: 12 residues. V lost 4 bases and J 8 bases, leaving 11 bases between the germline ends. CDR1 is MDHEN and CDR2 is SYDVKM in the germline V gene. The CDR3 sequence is CASSSQGTGYTF. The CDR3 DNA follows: TGTGCCAGCAGTTCTCAGGGGACGGGCTACACCTTC.

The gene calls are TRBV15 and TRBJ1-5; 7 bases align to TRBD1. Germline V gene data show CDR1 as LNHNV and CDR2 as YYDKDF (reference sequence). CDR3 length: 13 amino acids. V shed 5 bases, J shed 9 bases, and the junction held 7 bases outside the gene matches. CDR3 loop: CATSSTGVSPQHF. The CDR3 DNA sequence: TGTGCCACCAGCTCCACAGGGGTATCGCCCCAGCATTTT.

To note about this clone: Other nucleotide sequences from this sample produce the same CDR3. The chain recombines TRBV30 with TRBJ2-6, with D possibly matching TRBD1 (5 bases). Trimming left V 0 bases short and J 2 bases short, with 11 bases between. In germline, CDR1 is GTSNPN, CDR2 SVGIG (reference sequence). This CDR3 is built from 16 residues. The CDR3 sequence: CAWSVRATAGANVLTF. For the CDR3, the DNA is TGTGCCTGGAGTGTAAGGGCGACAGCTGGGGCCAACGTCCTGACTTTC.

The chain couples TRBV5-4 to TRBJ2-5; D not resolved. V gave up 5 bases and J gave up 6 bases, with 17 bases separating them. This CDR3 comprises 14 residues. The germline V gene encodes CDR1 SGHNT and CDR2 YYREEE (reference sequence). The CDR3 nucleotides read TGTGCCAGCAGTAGCCCTGACCGCGGAAAGACCCAGTACTTC. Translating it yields CASSSPDRGKTQYF.

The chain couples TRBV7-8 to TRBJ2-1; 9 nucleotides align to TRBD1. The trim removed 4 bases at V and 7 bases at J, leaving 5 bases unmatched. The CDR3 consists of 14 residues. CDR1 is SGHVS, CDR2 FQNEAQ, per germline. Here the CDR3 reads CASSWGQGRNEQFF. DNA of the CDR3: TGTGCCAGCAGCTGGGGACAGGGTAGAAATGAGCAGTTCTTC.

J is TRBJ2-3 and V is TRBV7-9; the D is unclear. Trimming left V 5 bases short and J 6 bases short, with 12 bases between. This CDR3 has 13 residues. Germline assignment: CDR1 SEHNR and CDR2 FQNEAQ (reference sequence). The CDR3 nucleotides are TGTGCCAGCAGCGGGCCTCTGACGGATACGCAGTATTTT. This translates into CASSGPLTDTQYF.

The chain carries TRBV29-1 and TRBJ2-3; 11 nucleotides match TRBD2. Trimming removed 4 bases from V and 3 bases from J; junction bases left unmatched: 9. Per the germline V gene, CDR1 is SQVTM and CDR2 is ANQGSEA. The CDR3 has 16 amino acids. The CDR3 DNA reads TGCAGCGTTGGTGTACTAGCGGGAGTAAGAACAGATACGCAGTATTTT. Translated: CSVGVLAGVRTDTQYF.

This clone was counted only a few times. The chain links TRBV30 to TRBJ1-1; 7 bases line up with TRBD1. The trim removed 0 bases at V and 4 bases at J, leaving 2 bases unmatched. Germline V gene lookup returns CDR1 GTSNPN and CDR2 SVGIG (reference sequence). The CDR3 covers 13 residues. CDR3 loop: CAWSVDRVTEAFF. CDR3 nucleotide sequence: TGTGCCTGGAGTGTAGACAGGGTCACTGAAGCTTTCTTT.

CDR3 amino acids: CASSLALTKETQYF. As DNA, the CDR3 is TGTGCCAGCAGCTTAGCGCTAACTAAAGAGACCCAGTACTTC. This chain uses TRBV7-2 with TRBJ2-5; D gene unclear. V lost 0 bases to trimming and J lost 3 bases, with 8 bases between them. The CDR3 is made up of 14 amino acids. Per the germline V gene, CDR1 is SGHTA and CDR2 is FQGNSA.

The CDR3 protein is CAWSDGLAGAFF. The CDR3 DNA is TGTGCCTGGAGTGACGGACTGGCCGGGGCTTTCTTT. The chain has TRBV30 and TRBJ1-1; D gene uncertain. Germline V gene data show CDR1 as GTSNPN and CDR2 as SVGIG (reference sequence). V was clipped by 1 base and J by 11 bases, with 14 bases between them. This CDR3 contains 12 residues. Full variable domain (rest looked up from reference TRBV30 and TRBJ1-1): SQTIHQWPATLVQPVGSPLSLECTVEGTSNPNLYWYRQAAGRGLQLLFYSVGIGQISSEVPQNLSASRPQDRQFILSSKKLLLSDSGFYLCAWSDGLAGAFFGQGTRLTVV.

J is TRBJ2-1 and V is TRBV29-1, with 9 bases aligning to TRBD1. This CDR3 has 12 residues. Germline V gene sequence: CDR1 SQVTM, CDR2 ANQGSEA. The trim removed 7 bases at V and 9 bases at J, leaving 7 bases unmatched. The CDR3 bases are TGCAGCGACGCGCGACAGGGGGGTGAGCAGTTCTTC. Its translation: CSDARQGGEQFF.

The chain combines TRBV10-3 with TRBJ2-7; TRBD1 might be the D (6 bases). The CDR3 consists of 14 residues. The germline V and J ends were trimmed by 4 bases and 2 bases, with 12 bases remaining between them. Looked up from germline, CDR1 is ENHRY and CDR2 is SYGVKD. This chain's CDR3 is CAISVRDNPYEQYF. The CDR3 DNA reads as TGTGCCATCAGTGTTCGGGACAACCCCTACGAGCAGTACTTC.

The CDR3 reads CASSPAYLGNTEAFF. CDR3 nucleotides: TGTGCCAGCTCACCAGCATACCTCGGGAACACTGAAGCTTTCTTT. The chain recombines TRBV18 with TRBJ1-1, with D uncertain. Germline loops: CDR1 KGHSH, CDR2 LQKENI. Trimming shortened V by 2 bases and J by 1 base, and 11 bases separated the two germline ends. This CDR3 region has 15 residues.

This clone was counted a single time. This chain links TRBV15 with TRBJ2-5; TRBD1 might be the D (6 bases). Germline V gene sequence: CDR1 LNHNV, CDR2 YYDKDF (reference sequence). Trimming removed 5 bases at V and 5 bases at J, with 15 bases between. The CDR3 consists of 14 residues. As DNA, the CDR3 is TGTGCCACCAGCCGGGACATTGTGAGGGAGACCCAGTACTTC. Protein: CATSRDIVRETQYF. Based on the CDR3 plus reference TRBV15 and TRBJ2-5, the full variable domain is DAMVIQNPRYQVTQFGKPVTLSCSQTLNHNVMYWYQQKSSQAPKLLFHYYDKDFNNEADTPDNFQSRRPNTSFCFLDIRSPGLGDTAMYLCATSRDIVRETQYFGPGTRLLVL.

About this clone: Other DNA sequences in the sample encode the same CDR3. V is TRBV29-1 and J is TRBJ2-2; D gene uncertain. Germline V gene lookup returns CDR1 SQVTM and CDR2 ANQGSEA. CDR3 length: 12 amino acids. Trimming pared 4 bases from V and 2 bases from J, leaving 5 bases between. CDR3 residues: CSVGSNTGELFF. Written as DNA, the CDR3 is TGCAGCGTTGGCAGTAACACCGGGGAGCTGTTTTTT.

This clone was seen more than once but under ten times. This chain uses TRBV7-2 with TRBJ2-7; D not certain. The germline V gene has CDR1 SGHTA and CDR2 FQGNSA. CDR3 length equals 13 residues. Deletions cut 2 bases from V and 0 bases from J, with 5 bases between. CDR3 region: CASSLRGSYEQYF. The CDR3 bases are TGTGCCAGCAGCTTACGCGGCTCCTACGAGCAGTACTTC.

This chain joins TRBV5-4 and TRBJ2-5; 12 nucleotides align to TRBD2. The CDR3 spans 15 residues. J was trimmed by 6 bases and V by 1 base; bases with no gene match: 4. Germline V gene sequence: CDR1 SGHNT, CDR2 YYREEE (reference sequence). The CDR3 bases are TGTGCCAGCAGCTTGACGACTAGCGGGGGAAAGACCCAGTACTTC. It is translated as CASSLTTSGGKTQYF.

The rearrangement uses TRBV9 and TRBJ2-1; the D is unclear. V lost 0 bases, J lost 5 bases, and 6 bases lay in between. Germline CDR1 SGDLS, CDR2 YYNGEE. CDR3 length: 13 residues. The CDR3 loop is CASSVDRNNEQFF. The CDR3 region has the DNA TGTGCCAGCAGCGTAGATCGGAACAATGAGCAGTTCTTC.